This T cell receptor (beta chain) was sequenced in a study of blood T cell repertoires in COVID-19. CDR3 length: 13 residues. V lost 3 bases and J lost 5, with 10 bases in between. Germline loops: CDR1 MNHEY, CDR2 SMNVEV (reference sequence). Per the original methods: Reference gene primers were amplified, and this amplification served to estimate nucleated cell counts. Profiling relied on immunoSEQ multiplex PCR, and the TCRdb table lists in-frame clones only, not all of them. V and J calls and clone size are those listed in that table; D and trimming were worked out from the DNA. This sample yields around 180,000 clones, of which approximately 86% are seen a single time; less than 3.5% belongs to the top ten.

V and J are TRBV27 and TRBJ1-1, with D possibly matching TRBD1 (6 bases). The receptor was derived from a woman under 40 with active or convalescent COVID-19. Sequencing was done on a sample of peripheral blood. In DNA, the CDR3 is TGTGCCAGCAGTTTGCGGGGGGCTACTGAAGCTTTCTTT. Translating it yields CASSLRGATEAFF.